This TCR beta chain is drawn from a study of control samples from healthy donors and cancer patients. CDR1 is SGHKS, CDR2 YYEKEE, per germline (reference sequence). The CDR3 is 15 residues long. The V end lost 0 bases, the J end lost 3 bases, and 13 bases lay between the germline ends. The protocol was immunoSEQ multiplex PCR, while the TCRdb copy is restricted to in-frame clones and leaves out a portion. The profile shows 70,000 or so clones, under 90% of them singletons. The sequence was collected from a man in his 60s with lung cancer. The sequenced material came from PBMCs. This rearrangement joins TRBV5-5 to TRBJ2-7, with D possibly matching TRBD1 (6 bases). CDR3 nucleotides: TGTGCCAGCAGCTTGGGGGGCTCAGGGGTCTACGAGCAGTACGTC. Translating it yields CASSLGGSGVYEQYV.